Listed below are T cell receptor beta chains from one sample, sequenced in a study of stem cell transplantation in POMP-related autoinflammatory disease. Data came from immunoSEQ multiplex PCR; TCRdb stores just in-frame clones and leaves some out. The sample records about 68,000 clones, approximately 91% being singletons. Sequences were derived from CD4+ T cells from PBMCs, sampled after stem cell transplantation. The receptors were sampled from a human patient with POMP-related autoinflammation and immune dysregulation (PRAID). These T cells may partly come from the graft donor. Both conserved end residues are part of each CDR3. Each record gives: J gene, V gene, D gene, clone size, CDR3 protein, CDR3 DNA. D genes are given only for firm matches. Size tells how often a clone was seen (once, few, many) or the class of an expanded clone, and some rows leave it out.

>TRBJ1-2|TRBV4-1|.|.
CASSQDDGSNYGYTF
TGCGCCAGCAGCCAAGATGACGGTTCTAACTATGGCTACACCTTC
>TRBJ2-2|TRBV4-1|.|once
CASSQGPLRTGELFF
TGCGCCAGCAGCCAAGGGCCCCTCCGAACCGGGGAGCTGTTTTTT
>TRBJ2-7|TRBV5-1|TRBD1|.
CASSSAGTGVLYEQYF
TGCGCCAGCAGCAGTGCCGGGACAGGCGTCCTCTACGAGCAGTACTTC
>TRBJ1-5|TRBV10-2|.|.
CASSLTPYQGPRYQPQHF
TGCGCCAGCAGCCTTACACCATACCAGGGTCCCCGGTATCAGCCCCAGCATTTT
>TRBJ2-1|TRBV28|.|.
CASSPQNSNEQFF
TGTGCCAGCAGTCCCCAGAACTCCAATGAGCAGTTCTTC
>TRBJ1-1|TRBV5-1|.|.
CASSPGMGDTEAFF
TGCGCCAGCAGCCCGGGAATGGGGGACACTGAAGCTTTCTTT
>TRBJ1-1|TRBV2|TRBD1|.
CASRRQGGRTEAFF
TGTGCCAGCAGGAGACAGGGAGGAAGGACTGAAGCTTTCTTT
>TRBJ2-1|TRBV5-1|TRBD1|once
CASSLGDRAYEQFF
TGCGCCAGCAGCTTGGGGGACAGGGCCTATGAGCAGTTCTTC
>TRBJ1-5|TRBV1|.|.
CTSSRGQLNQPQHF
TGCACCAGCAGCCGCGGACAGCTGAATCAGCCCCAGCATTTT
>TRBJ2-1|TRBV5-1|.|.
CASSLVEGGDEQFF
TGCGCCAGCAGCTTGGTAGAGGGCGGCGATGAGCAGTTCTTC
>TRBJ1-4|TRBV5-1|TRBD1|.
CASSFGQGTNEKLFF
TGCGCCAGCAGCTTTGGACAGGGGACTAATGAAAAACTGTTTTTT
>TRBJ2-5|TRBV25-1|TRBD2|.
CASSAIPGLAGIQETQYF
TGTGCCAGCAGTGCCATACCGGGACTAGCGGGAATACAAGAGACCCAGTACTTC
>TRBJ1-2|TRBV28|TRBD1|.
CASYRGIGANYGYTF
TGTGCCAGCTACAGGGGCATTGGAGCTAACTATGGCTACACCTTC
>TRBJ1-1|TRBV10-1|TRBD1|.
CASSDGDREAFF
TGCGCCAGCAGTGATGGGGACAGAGAAGCTTTCTTT
>TRBJ1-3|TRBV24-1|.|.
CATSDSAGNTIYF
TGTGCCACCAGTGATTCCGCAGGAAACACCATATATTTT
>TRBJ1-4|TRBV10-1|.|.
CASRAGTSGGKLFF
TGCGCCAGCAGAGCCGGGACCTCTGGCGGAAAACTGTTTTTT
>TRBJ1-6|TRBV18|TRBD1|.
CASSPDRDIISPLHF
TGTGCCAGCTCACCCGACAGGGATATAATTTCACCCCTCCACTTT
>TRBJ1-1|TRBV30|.|.
CAWVRLMNTEAFF
TGTGCCTGGGTGAGGCTGATGAACACTGAAGCTTTCTTT
>TRBJ1-6|TRBV6-1|.|few
CASSERWARSNSPLHF
TGTGCCAGCAGTGAGAGGTGGGCGCGAAGTAATTCACCCCTCCACTTT
>TRBJ2-7|TRBV4-2|.|once
CASSQAGFGRNEQYF
TGTGCCAGCAGCCAAGCGGGATTCGGCCGGAACGAGCAGTACTTC
>TRBJ2-1|TRBV7-9|TRBD2|.
CASQGLAGSSYNEQFF
TGTGCCAGCCAAGGGCTAGCGGGATCCTCCTACAATGAGCAGTTCTTC
>TRBJ2-5|TRBV4-1|.|.
CASSQGISLTTQYF
TGCGCCAGCAGCCAAGGCATCTCCTTGACGACCCAGTACTTC
>TRBJ2-7|TRBV18|.|.
CASSPRTGIYEQYF
TGTGCCAGCTCACCACGAACCGGGATTTATGAGCAGTACTTC
>TRBJ2-5|TRBV18|.|.
CASSPRGAETQYF
TGTGCCAGCTCACCACGGGGGGCGGAGACCCAGTACTTC
>TRBJ1-2|TRBV7-9|TRBD1|.
CASSGTGGGYTF
TGTGCCAGCAGCGGGACAGGGGGAGGCTACACCTTC
>TRBJ1-6|TRBV18|TRBD1|.
CASSSEGARSPLHF
TGTGCCAGCTCATCGGAGGGGGCTCGGTCACCCCTCCACTTT
>TRBJ1-2|TRBV28|.|once
CASSQGRANYGYTF
TGTGCCAGCAGTCAAGGACGGGCCAACTATGGCTACACCTTC
>TRBJ2-1|TRBV4-1|TRBD2|.
CASSQDPIRGAYNEQFF
TGCGCCAGCAGCCAAGATCCGATTCGGGGGGCCTACAATGAGCAGTTCTTC
>TRBJ2-1|TRBV28|TRBD1|.
CASSIYRQGNEQFF
TGTGCCAGCAGTATTTACCGACAGGGCAATGAGCAGTTCTTC
>TRBJ2-1|TRBV10-3|.|.
CAISSSSYNEQFF
TGTGCCATCAGCTCCAGCTCCTACAATGAGCAGTTCTTC
>TRBJ2-4|TRBV28|.|.
CASSEARERQYF
TGTGCCAGCAGCGAAGCCCGGGAGCGGCAGTACTTC
>TRBJ2-2|TRBV24-1|.|.
CATSDLWGHGELFF
TGTGCCACCAGTGATTTATGGGGACACGGGGAGCTGTTTTTT
>TRBJ2-1|TRBV5-4|.|.
CASSFPLGGDNEQFF
TGTGCCAGCAGCTTTCCCCTGGGGGGAGACAATGAGCAGTTCTTC
>TRBJ1-6|TRBV21-1|.|.
CASSKWDGRSYSSYNSPLHF
TGTGCCAGCAGCAAATGGGACGGACGCTCTTATAGCTCCTATAATTCACCCCTCCACTTT
>TRBJ2-1|TRBV9|.|.
CASSVTGEGGEQFF
TGTGCCAGCAGCGTCACGGGGGAAGGCGGTGAGCAGTTCTTC
>TRBJ2-1|TRBV5-1|.|.
CASSLQDSYNEQFF
TGCGCCAGCAGCTTGCAGGACTCCTACAATGAGCAGTTCTTC
>TRBJ2-7|TRBV28|.|.
CASTSAGPGRGDEQYF
TGTGCCAGCACCTCTGCGGGACCTGGACGCGGGGACGAGCAGTACTTC
>TRBJ1-5|TRBV19|.|.
CASSIGGRGGNQPQHF
TGTGCCAGTAGTATCGGAGGCAGGGGTGGCAATCAGCCCCAGCATTTT
>TRBJ1-6|TRBV18|.|.
CASSPSTGGSPLHF
TGTGCCAGCTCACCATCGACAGGAGGATCACCCCTCCACTTT
>TRBJ1-2|TRBV4-2|.|once
CASSRQEEYGYTF
TGTGCCAGCAGCAGACAGGAAGAATATGGCTACACCTTC
>TRBJ2-3|TRBV11-2|TRBD2|.
CASSPSRSGGTDTQYF
TGTGCCAGCAGCCCTTCAAGGAGCGGGGGCACAGATACGCAGTATTTT
>TRBJ1-5|TRBV6-1|TRBD1|.
CASSEFRTGSNQPQHF
TGTGCCAGCAGTGAGTTTAGGACAGGTAGCAATCAGCCCCAGCATTTT
>TRBJ1-2|TRBV5-1|.|.
CASSLAGDGYTF
TGCGCCAGCAGCTTGGCAGGGGATGGCTACACCTTC
>TRBJ2-2|TRBV24-1|.|medium-sized
CATGGGGTRGNTGELFF
TGTGCCACCGGAGGTGGAGGGACGCGGGGAAACACCGGGGAGCTGTTTTTT
>TRBJ2-5|TRBV10-3|TRBD2|.
CAIRSGLAGLETQYF
TGTGCCATCAGATCGGGACTAGCGGGGTTAGAGACCCAGTACTTC
>TRBJ1-4|TRBV27|.|.
CASSRGGKLFF
TGTGCCAGCAGTCGGGGAGGAAAACTGTTTTTT
>TRBJ2-3|TRBV7-3|.|.
CASSLRDLSTDTQYF
TGTGCCAGCAGCTTACGCGATCTTAGCACAGATACGCAGTATTTT
>TRBJ2-7|TRBV5-1|.|.
CASSLAGASYEQYF
TGCGCCAGCAGCTTGGCAGGGGCCTCCTACGAGCAGTACTTC
>TRBJ1-5|TRBV20-1|TRBD1|.
CSAKGAQAQHF
TGCAGTGCAAAGGGGGCCCAGGCCCAGCATTTT
>TRBJ2-7|TRBV28|.|once
CASSKQGKSYEQYF
TGTGCCAGCAGTAAACAGGGAAAATCCTACGAGCAGTACTTC
>TRBJ1-6|TRBV4-1|.|.
CASSQGLGDSPLHF
TGCGCCAGCAGCCAAGGTCTCGGGGACTCACCCCTCCACTTT
>TRBJ2-2|TRBV7-2|.|.
CASSLQAREDTGELFF
TGTGCCAGCAGCTTACAGGCCAGGGAGGACACCGGGGAGCTGTTTTTT
>TRBJ2-1|TRBV20-1|.|.
CSARDVLGQFF
TGCAGTGCTAGAGATGTATTAGGGCAGTTCTTC
>TRBJ2-7|TRBV9|.|few
CASSVGPAGYEQYF
TGTGCCAGCAGCGTAGGCCCCGCTGGGTACGAGCAGTACTTC